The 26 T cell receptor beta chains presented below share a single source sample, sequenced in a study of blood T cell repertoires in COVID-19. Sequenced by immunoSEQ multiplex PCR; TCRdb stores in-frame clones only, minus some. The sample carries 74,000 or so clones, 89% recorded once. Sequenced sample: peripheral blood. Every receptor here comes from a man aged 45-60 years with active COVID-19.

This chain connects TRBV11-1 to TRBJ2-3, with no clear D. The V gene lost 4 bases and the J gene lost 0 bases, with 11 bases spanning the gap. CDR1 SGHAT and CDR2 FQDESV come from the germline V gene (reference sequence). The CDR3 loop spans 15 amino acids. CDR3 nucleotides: TGTGCCAGCAGCTCTGAGCGTAGTAGCACAGATACGCAGTATTTT. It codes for CASSSERSSTDTQYF.

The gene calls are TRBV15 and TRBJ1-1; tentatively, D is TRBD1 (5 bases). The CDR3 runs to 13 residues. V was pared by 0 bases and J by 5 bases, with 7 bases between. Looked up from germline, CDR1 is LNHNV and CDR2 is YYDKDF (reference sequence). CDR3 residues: CATSRDDRTEAFF. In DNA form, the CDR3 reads TGTGCCACCAGCAGAGACGACAGAACTGAAGCTTTCTTT.

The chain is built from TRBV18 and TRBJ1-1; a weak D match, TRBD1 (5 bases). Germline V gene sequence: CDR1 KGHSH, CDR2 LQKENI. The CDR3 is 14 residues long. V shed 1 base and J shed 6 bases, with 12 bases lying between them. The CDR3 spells CASSPQGHPSEAFF. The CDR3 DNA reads TGTGCCAGCTCACCACAGGGGCATCCCTCTGAAGCTTTCTTT.

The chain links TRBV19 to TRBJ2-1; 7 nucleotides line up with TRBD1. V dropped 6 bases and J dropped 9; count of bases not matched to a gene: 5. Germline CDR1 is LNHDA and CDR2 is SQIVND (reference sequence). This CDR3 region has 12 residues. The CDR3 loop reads CASRDRVGEQFF. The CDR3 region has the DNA TGTGCCAGTAGAGACAGGGTCGGTGAGCAGTTCTTC.

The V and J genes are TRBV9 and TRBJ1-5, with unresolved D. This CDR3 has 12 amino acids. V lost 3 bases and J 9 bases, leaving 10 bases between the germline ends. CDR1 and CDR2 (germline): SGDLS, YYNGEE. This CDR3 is CASSAAVGPQHF. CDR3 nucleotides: TGTGCCAGCAGCGCCGCGGTCGGGCCCCAGCATTTT.

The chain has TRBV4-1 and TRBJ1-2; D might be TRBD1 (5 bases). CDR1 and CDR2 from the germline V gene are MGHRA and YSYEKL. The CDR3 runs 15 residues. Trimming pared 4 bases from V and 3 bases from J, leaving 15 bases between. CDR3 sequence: CASSPGSSLYYGYTF. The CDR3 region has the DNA TGCGCCAGCAGCCCAGGGTCGTCCCTATACTATGGCTACACCTTC.

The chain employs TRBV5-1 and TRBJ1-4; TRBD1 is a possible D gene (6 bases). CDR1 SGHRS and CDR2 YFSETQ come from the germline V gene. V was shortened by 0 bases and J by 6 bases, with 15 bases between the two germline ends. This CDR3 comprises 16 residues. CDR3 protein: CASSLAGGAGDEKLFF. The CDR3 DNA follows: TGCGCCAGCAGCTTGGCCGGGGGGGCTGGTGATGAAAAACTGTTTTTT.

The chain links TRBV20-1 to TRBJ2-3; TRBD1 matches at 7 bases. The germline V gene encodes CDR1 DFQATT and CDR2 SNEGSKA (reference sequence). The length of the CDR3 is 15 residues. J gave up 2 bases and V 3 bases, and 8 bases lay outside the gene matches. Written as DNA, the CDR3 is TGCAGTGCTAGTCGACAGGGAGACCCCACAGATACGCAGTATTTT. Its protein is CSASRQGDPTDTQYF.

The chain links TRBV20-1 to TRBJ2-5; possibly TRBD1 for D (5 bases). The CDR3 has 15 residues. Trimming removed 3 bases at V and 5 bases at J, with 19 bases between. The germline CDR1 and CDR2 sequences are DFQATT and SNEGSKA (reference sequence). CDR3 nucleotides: TGCAGTGCTAGTGCTTCCGGACACAGGTCGGAGACCCAGTACTTC. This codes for CSASASGHRSETQYF.

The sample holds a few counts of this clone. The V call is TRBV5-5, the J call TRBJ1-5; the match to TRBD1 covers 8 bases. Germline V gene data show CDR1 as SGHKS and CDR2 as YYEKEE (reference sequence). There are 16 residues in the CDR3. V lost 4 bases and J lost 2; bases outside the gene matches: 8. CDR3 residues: CASSKTGAGGNQPQHF. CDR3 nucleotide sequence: TGTGCCAGCAGCAAGACAGGGGCCGGCGGCAATCAGCCCCAGCATTTT.

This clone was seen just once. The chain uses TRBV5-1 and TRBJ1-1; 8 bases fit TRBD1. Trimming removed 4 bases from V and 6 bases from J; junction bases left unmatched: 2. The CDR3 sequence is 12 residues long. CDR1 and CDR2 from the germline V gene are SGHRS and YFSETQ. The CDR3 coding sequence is TGCGCCAGCAGCCGGACAGGGCCTGAAGCTTTCTTT. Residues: CASSRTGPEAFF.

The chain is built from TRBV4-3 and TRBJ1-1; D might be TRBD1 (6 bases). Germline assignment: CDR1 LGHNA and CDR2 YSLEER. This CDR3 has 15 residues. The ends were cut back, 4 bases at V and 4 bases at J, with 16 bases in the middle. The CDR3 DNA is TGCGCCAGCAGCCGGGAACAGGGAACTCGCACTGAAGCTTTCTTT. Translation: CASSREQGTRTEAFF.

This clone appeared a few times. The CDR3 reads CASSDSASPSYNEQFF. The CDR3 DNA reads as TGTGCCAGCAGTGACTCAGCCTCACCCTCCTACAATGAGCAGTTCTTC. This sequence joins TRBV6-4 and TRBJ2-1; D is unresolved. V shed 0 bases and J shed 0 bases, with 9 bases lying between them. This CDR3 is built from 16 residues. Germline V CDR1 and CDR2: MRHNA, SNTAGT.

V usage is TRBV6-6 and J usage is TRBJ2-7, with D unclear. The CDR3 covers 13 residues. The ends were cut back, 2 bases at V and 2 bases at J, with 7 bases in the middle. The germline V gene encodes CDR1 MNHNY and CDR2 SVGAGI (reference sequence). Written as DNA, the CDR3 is TGTGCCAGCAGTTACACGGTTACCTACGAGCAGTACTTC. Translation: CASSYTVTYEQYF.

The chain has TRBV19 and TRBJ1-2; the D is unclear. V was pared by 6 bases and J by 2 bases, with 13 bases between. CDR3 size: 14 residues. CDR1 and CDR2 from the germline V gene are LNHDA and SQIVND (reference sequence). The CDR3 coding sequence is TGTGCCAGTAGGATAACAACTAAAAACTATGGCTACACCTTC. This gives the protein CASRITTKNYGYTF.

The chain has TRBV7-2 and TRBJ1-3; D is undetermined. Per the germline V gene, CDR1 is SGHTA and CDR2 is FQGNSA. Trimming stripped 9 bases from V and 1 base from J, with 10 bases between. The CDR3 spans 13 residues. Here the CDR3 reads CASVLMSGNTIYF. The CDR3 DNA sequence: TGTGCCAGTGTACTGATGTCTGGAAACACCATATATTTT.

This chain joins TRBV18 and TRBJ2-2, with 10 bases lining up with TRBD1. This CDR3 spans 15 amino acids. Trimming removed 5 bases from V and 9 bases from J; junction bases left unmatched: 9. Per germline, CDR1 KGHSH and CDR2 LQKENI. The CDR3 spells CASSAWTGGDRELFF. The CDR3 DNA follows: TGTGCCAGCTCAGCGTGGACAGGGGGTGACCGGGAGCTGTTTTTT. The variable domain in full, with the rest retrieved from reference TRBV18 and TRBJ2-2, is NAGVMQNPRHLVRRRGQEARLRCSPMKGHSHVYWYRQLPEEGLKFMVYLQKENIIDESGMPKERFSAEFPKEGPSILRIQQVVRGDSAAYFCASSAWTGGDRELFFGEGSRLTVL.

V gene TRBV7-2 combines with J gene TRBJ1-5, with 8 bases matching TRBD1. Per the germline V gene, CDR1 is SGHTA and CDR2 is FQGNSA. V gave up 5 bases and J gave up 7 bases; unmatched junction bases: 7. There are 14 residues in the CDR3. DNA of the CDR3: TGTGCCAGCAGCCCACAGGGGGGCGGCCAGCCCCAGCATTTT. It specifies CASSPQGGGQPQHF.

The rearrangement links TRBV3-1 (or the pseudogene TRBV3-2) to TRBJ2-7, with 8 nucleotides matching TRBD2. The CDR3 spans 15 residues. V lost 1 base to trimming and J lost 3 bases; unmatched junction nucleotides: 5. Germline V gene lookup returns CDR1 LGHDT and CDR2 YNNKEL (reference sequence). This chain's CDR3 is CASSQAAGALYEQYF. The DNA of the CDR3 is TGTGCCAGCAGCCAAGCAGCGGGGGCTCTCTACGAGCAGTACTTC.

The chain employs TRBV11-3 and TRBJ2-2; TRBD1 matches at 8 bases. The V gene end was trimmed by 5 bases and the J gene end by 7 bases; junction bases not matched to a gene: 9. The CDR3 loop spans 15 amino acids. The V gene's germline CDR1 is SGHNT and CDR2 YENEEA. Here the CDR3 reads CASSPRQGSSGELFF. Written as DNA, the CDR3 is TGTGCCAGCAGCCCTCGACAGGGGTCGAGCGGGGAGCTGTTTTTT.

In DNA form, the CDR3 reads TGTGCCAGCAGTTCGCAGGGAGGGTATCAGCCCCAGCATTTT. Its protein product is CASSSQGGYQPQHF. The rearrangement links TRBV6-5 to TRBJ1-5, with a possible D match to TRBD1 (5 bases). Trimming took 4 bases from V and 5 from J, leaving 12 bases between them. The CDR3 has 14 residues. CDR1 MNHEY and CDR2 SVGAGI come from the germline V gene.

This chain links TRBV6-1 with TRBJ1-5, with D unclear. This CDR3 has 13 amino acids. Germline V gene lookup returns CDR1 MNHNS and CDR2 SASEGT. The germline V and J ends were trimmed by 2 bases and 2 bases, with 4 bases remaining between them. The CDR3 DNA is TGTGCCAGCAGTGAACGTGGCAATCAGCCCCAGCATTTT. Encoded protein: CASSERGNQPQHF.

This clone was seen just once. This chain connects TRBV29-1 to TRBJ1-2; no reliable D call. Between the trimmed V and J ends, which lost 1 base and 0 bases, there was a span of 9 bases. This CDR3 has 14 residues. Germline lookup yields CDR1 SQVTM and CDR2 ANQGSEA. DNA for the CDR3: TGCAGCGTTGAAGGCGCCTACCCTAACTATGGCTACACCTTC. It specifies CSVEGAYPNYGYTF.

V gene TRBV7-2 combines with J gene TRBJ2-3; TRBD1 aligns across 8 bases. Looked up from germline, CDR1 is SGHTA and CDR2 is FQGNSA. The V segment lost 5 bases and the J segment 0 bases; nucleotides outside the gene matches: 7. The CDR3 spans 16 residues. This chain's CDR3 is CASSPLRDRSTDTQYF. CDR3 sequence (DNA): TGTGCCAGCAGCCCCCTGCGGGACAGGAGCACAGATACGCAGTATTTT.

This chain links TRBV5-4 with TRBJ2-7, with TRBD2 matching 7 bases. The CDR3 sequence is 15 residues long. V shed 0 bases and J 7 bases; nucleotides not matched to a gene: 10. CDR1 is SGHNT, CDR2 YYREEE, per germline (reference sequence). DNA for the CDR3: TGTGCCAGCAGCTTGGGACAGCGGGGAGAAGGGGAGCAGTACTTC. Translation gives CASSLGQRGEGEQYF.

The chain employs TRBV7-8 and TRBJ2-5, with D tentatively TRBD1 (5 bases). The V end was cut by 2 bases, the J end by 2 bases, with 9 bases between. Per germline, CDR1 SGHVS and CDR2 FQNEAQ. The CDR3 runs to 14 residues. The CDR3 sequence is CASSLRRTQETQYF. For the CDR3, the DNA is TGTGCCAGCAGCTTAAGACGGACACAAGAGACCCAGTACTTC.